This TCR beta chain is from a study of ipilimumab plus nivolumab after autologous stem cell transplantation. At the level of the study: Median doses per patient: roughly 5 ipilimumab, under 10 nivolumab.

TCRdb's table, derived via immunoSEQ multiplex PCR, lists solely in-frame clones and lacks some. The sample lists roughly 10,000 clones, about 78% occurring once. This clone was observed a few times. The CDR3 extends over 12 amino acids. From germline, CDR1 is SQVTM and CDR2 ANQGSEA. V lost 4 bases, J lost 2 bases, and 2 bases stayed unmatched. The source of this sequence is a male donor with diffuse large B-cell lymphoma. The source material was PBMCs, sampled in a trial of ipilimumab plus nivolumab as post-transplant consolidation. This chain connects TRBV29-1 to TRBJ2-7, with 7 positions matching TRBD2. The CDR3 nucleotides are TGCAGCGTTGGGGGGGGTCCCTACGAGCAGTACTTC. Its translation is CSVGGGPYEQYF.